This T cell receptor (beta chain) was captured in a study of blood T cell repertoires in COVID-19. Study at large: COVID-19 samples from acute and convalescent phases originated in the United States, Italy and Spain. PBMCs, B-cell-depleted T cells, or T cells provided the cDNA or gDNA that made up the material.

CDR1 is MNHNY, CDR2 SVGAGI, per germline (reference sequence). Trimming stripped 2 bases from V and 9 bases from J, with 8 bases between. The CDR3 is made up of 12 amino acids. Per the authors' pipeline: Cell counts per sample came from amplifying reference gene primers. Only in-frame clones appear in the TCRdb table, and some are missing; sequencing was by immunoSEQ multiplex PCR. The V and J calls and the clone size are those of that table, but D and trimming were determined from the DNA. This table holds under 250,000 clones, 88% found once. Sequencing was carried out using peripheral blood. The chain is built from TRBV6-6 and TRBJ2-1; tentative D call: TRBD2 (5 bases). This TCR was sampled from a middle-aged man with acute or convalescent COVID-19. Here the CDR3 reads CASSYTAGEQFF. CDR3 nucleotide sequence: TGTGCCAGCAGTTACACGGCGGGTGAGCAGTTCTTC.